This section outlines one TCR beta chain sequence together with its context. What antigen it recognizes has not been identified. Per-nucleotide qualities are absent, and no much larger clonotype sits a single base away. The library was produced with 5' RACE. Sequenced using an Illumina HiSeq 2000. Template switching added a universal primer binding site, and the final cDNA carried a unique molecular identifier that allowed TCR cDNA molecules to be counted accurately. First-strand cDNA for TCR alpha and beta chains was synthesized from specific primers in the conserved constant-segment region. To control for contamination, every cDNA library was double barcoded, receiving both a SMART-Mk sample barcode and Illumina barcodes. TruSeq adapter sequences along with Illumina sample barcodes were introduced in two successive PCR steps. The Illumina HiSeq platform was used with custom primers to sequence TCR alpha and beta cDNA libraries. In the authors' own workflow: Raw reads were processed with MiGEC to extract unique molecular identifiers, and MiXCR was used to determine CDR3 positions. For each individual, recombination models were inferred using an EM algorithm with the repgenHMM and IGoR tools. Shared clonotypes were analyzed with the tcR package in R, and sharing was normalized by the product of cloneset sizes. To study raw recombination free of thymic and clonal selection effects, out-of-frame nonproductive sequences were analyzed. Using fastp at Q25 and MiXCR, TCRdb reprocessed the public reads and kept productive beta chains. Rows merge per CDR3 protein into single entries with the most common DNA and genes. The V and J calls come from TCRdb's annotation, not from the publication. The sample table contains 500,000 to 700,000 distinct CDR3 sequences; only one count was recorded for under 8.5% of them. The ten largest clones represent 1.6% of the sample.

Every donor was a healthy Caucasian. Three pairs of female monozygotic twins, all aged roughly 18 to 29 years, made up the twin cohort. The RNA used for TCR libraries was isolated from peripheral blood mononuclear cells. The sample originates from a study of identical twins (dated by TCRdb to 2016 to 2017). Study-level background: The study deep-sequenced TCR alpha and beta repertoires from monozygotic twins, unrelated adults of various ages and cord blood to test whether fetal clonotypes persist. Replicate twin experiments were performed at different times using different library preparation protocols to rule out contamination.

Here is what the overall study found, with its caveats: In beta out-of-frame sequences, excess twin sharing was weaker, because having fewer shared sequences lowered the signal-to-noise ratio. Conclusions relied on cross-sectional statistical analysis, since the same donors could not be followed over many years. Out-of-frame TCR alpha sequences shared between twins showed an excess of low generation-probability sequences compared with coincidental sharing between unrelated individuals. Invariant T cells such as MAIT and iNKT could partly confound zero-insertion analyses, although diverse VJ usage argued against such confounding for most clonotypes. In monozygotic twins, out-of-frame TCR alpha sharing was systematically underestimated by recombination models, although the models agreed with sharing between unrelated individuals. Fewer insertions were carried by abundant cord blood beta clonotypes; a weaker similar trend was observed in young adult naive repertoires, while no such trend was observed in memory repertoires.

This sample was shared with a second study, whose subject was yellow fever vaccine responses in identical twins. The second study, in turn, reports: According to the authors, the vaccine-induced T cell response in identical twins seemed to be partly convergent and partly specific to each individual. The study precisely tracked vaccine-responding T cell clones in identical twins.

The clonotype was recovered from a woman aged 18 to 35 in good health. The sequenced sample consisted of PBMCs.

The CDR3 has the sequence CASSSYGTGDQETQYF. The sequenced DNA is TGTGCCAGCAGTTCCTACGGGACAGGGGACCAAGAGACCCAGTACTTC. The V and J segments used are TRBV12-3 or TRBV12-4 and TRBJ2-5; TRBD1 fits 10 bases in the junction. Trimming removed 4 bases from V and 0 bases from J; the gene matches leave 5 bases unexplained. Measured from the cysteine to the phenylalanine, the CDR3 is 16 residues long. The entry retains the CDR3 DNA only, 48 bases that are in frame from base 1.